This T cell receptor (beta chain) emerged from a study of blood T cell repertoires in COVID-19. Study-level information: Acute and convalescent COVID-19 samples came from the United States, Italy and Spain.

Germline CDR1 reads MNHEY; CDR2 reads SMNVEV (reference sequence). V gave up 8 bases and J gave up 4 bases, with 14 bases separating them. The CDR3 is 14 amino acids. Original processing notes: Amplification with reference gene primers provided the estimates of nucleated cell counts. Measured with immunoSEQ multiplex PCR; TCRdb has only the in-frame clones, and not every one. V, J and clone size were drawn from that table, and D and trimming were deduced from the DNA. The sample consists of approximately 4,900 clones, about 89% of them appearing once. Sequencing used peripheral blood. The sequence came from a human donor in a cohort sampled during active COVID-19. This chain links TRBV27 with TRBJ2-2, with D possibly being TRBD1 (6 bases). CDR3 in amino acids: CASRVGQFTGELFF. In DNA form, the CDR3 reads TGTGCCAGCCGGGTAGGACAGTTCACCGGGGAGCTGTTTTTT.